The rows below give T cell receptor beta chains drawn from one sample of a study of shared clonotypes between healthy human individuals. The assay was immunoSEQ multiplex PCR, and TCRdb's table has in-frame clones only and misses some. The sample gives about 1,800,000 clones, about 95% of which show up once; approximately 1.2% is in the top ten. The sequenced material came from naive CD8+ T cells sorted from blood. The receptors here all came from a man aged 18 to 35 in good health. The CDR3 runs from the conserved cysteine through the conserved F or W. D genes are given only for firm matches. Size values are once, few and many counts, or a class for expanded clones, and some rows have none.

V: TRBV5-1
D: NA
length: 14
size: NA
J: TRBJ2-7
CDR3: CASSFAAGTYEQYF
DNA: TGCGCCAGCAGCTTTGCCGCAGGTACCTACGAGCAGTACTTC

V: TRBV7-9
D: TRBD2
length: 16
size: NA
J: TRBJ2-2
CDR3: CASSFTSGSFTGELFF
DNA: TGTGCCAGCAGCTTCACTAGCGGGAGCTTCACCGGGGAGCTGTTTTTT

V: TRBV5-6
D: TRBD1
length: 14
size: NA
J: TRBJ2-7
CDR3: CASRAQGAAGEQYF
DNA: TGTGCCAGCAGGGCACAGGGGGCGGCCGGCGAGCAGTACTTC

V: TRBV7-9
D: NA
length: 15
size: NA
J: TRBJ2-3
CDR3: CASSSKVAARDTQYF
DNA: TGTGCCAGCAGCTCCAAAGTAGCGGCTCGGGATACGCAGTATTTT

V: TRBV6-6
D: NA
length: 15
size: NA
J: TRBJ2-7
CDR3: CASSYASSSTYEQYF
DNA: TGTGCCAGCAGTTACGCCTCTAGCAGTACCTACGAGCAGTACTTC

V: TRBV15
D: NA
length: 17
size: once
J: TRBJ1-5
CDR3: CATSSRRGESRNQPQHF
DNA: TGTGCCACCAGCTCCCGGAGGGGTGAAAGCCGCAATCAGCCCCAGCATTTT

V: TRBV28
D: NA
length: 13
size: NA
J: TRBJ1-2
CDR3: CASCRDLNYGYTF
DNA: TGTGCCAGCTGCCGGGACCTTAACTATGGCTACACCTTC

V: TRBV6-5
D: NA
length: 16
size: NA
J: TRBJ2-3
CDR3: CASSYNGPGALDTQYF
DNA: TGTGCCAGCAGTTACAACGGACCAGGAGCCTTAGATACGCAGTATTTT

V: TRBV5-1
D: NA
length: 17
size: NA
J: TRBJ2-2
CDR3: CASSLDKTVPNHGELFF
DNA: TGCGCCAGCAGCTTGGATAAGACAGTGCCGAATCACGGGGAGCTGTTTTTT

V: TRBV6-5
D: NA
length: 15
size: NA
J: TRBJ1-1
CDR3: CASSPYPGLGTEAFF
DNA: TGTGCCAGCAGCCCCTACCCCGGGTTGGGCACTGAAGCTTTCTTT

V: TRBV6-5
D: NA
length: 14
size: NA
J: TRBJ2-5
CDR3: CASSVGTGQETQYF
DNA: TGTGCCAGCAGCGTCGGGACGGGACAAGAGACCCAGTACTTC

V: TRBV28
D: NA
length: 14
size: NA
J: TRBJ2-7
CDR3: CASTWPGNTYEQYF
DNA: TGTGCCAGCACTTGGCCAGGGAACACGTACGAGCAGTACTTC

V: TRBV7-9
D: NA
length: 16
size: NA
J: TRBJ2-1
CDR3: CASSLSLGGLYNEQFF
DNA: TGTGCCAGCAGCTTATCCCTGGGGGGACTGTACAATGAGCAGTTCTTC

V: TRBV2
D: NA
length: 10
size: NA
J: TRBJ2-5
CDR3: CASSEETQYF
DNA: TGTGCCAGCAGTGAAGAGACCCAGTACTTC

V: TRBV6-5
D: NA
length: 14
size: NA
J: TRBJ2-7
CDR3: CASSYTDGEYEQYF
DNA: TGTGCCAGCAGTTACACAGATGGGGAATACGAGCAGTACTTC

V: TRBV4-1
D: NA
length: 12
size: NA
J: TRBJ2-1
CDR3: CASSQLYNEQFF
DNA: TGCGCCAGCAGCCAGCTCTACAATGAGCAGTTCTTC

V: TRBV19
D: TRBD1
length: 15
size: NA
J: TRBJ1-2
CDR3: CASSPTGTGVYGYTF
DNA: TGTGCCAGTAGTCCCACGGGGACAGGGGTCTATGGCTACACCTTC

V: TRBV20-1
D: NA
length: 11
size: NA
J: TRBJ1-1
CDR3: CSARADTEAFF
DNA: TGCAGTGCTAGAGCTGACACTGAAGCTTTCTTT

V: TRBV7-9
D: NA
length: 11
size: once
J: TRBJ2-7
CDR3: CASSLFYEQYF
DNA: TGTGCCAGCAGCCTTTTCTACGAGCAGTACTTC

V: TRBV10-3
D: NA
length: 13
size: NA
J: TRBJ2-7
CDR3: CAISESGGEGQYF
DNA: TGTGCCATCAGTGAGTCGGGGGGCGAAGGGCAGTACTTC

V: TRBV11-2
D: NA
length: 15
size: NA
J: TRBJ1-1
CDR3: CASSGPRGGNTEAFF
DNA: TGTGCCAGCAGCGGGCCTCGAGGCGGGAACACTGAAGCTTTCTTT

V: TRBV6-5
D: NA
length: 13
size: once
J: TRBJ1-1
CDR3: CASSYASATEAFF
DNA: TGTGCCAGCAGTTACGCCAGTGCCACTGAAGCTTTCTTT

V: TRBV4-1
D: NA
length: 16
size: NA
J: TRBJ1-6
CDR3: CASSQPSATPNSPLHF
DNA: TGCGCCAGCAGCCAGCCTTCCGCCACGCCAAATTCACCCCTCCACTTT

V: TRBV28
D: NA
length: 16
size: NA
J: TRBJ1-5
CDR3: CASSLRRIYSNQPQHF
DNA: TGTGCCAGCAGTTTACGGCGGATTTATAGCAATCAGCCCCAGCATTTT

V: TRBV4-1
D: TRBD1
length: 18
size: NA
J: TRBJ2-7
CDR3: CASSQDRVGTGTSYEQYF
DNA: TGCGCCAGCAGCCAAGATAGGGTAGGGACAGGGACGTCCTACGAGCAGTACTTC

V: TRBV27
D: NA
length: 15
size: NA
J: TRBJ2-1
CDR3: CASSLLPARDNEQFF
DNA: TGTGCCAGCAGTTTACTCCCCGCCAGGGACAATGAGCAGTTCTTC

V: TRBV7-9
D: TRBD1
length: 16
size: NA
J: TRBJ2-7
CDR3: CASSLAGRGPDYEQYF
DNA: TGTGCCAGCAGCTTAGCGGGCAGGGGGCCGGACTACGAGCAGTACTTC

V: TRBV7-8
D: TRBD2
length: 18
size: NA
J: TRBJ2-1
CDR3: CASSYGLAGALSYNEQFF
DNA: TGTGCCAGCAGCTACGGACTAGCGGGGGCCCTCTCCTACAATGAGCAGTTCTTC

V: TRBV5-1
D: NA
length: 14
size: NA
J: TRBJ1-4
CDR3: CASSPEARGEKLFF
DNA: TGCGCCAGCAGCCCCGAGGCCCGGGGTGAAAAACTGTTTTTT

V: TRBV30
D: NA
length: 12
size: NA
J: TRBJ1-4
CDR3: CAWSVSGEKLFF
DNA: TGTGCCTGGAGTGTATCCGGAGAAAAACTGTTTTTT

V: TRBV28
D: TRBD2
length: 19
size: NA
J: TRBJ2-1
CDR3: CASSSAGLGEGSSYNEQFF
DNA: TGTGCCAGCAGTTCTGCGGGACTAGGGGAGGGAAGCTCCTACAATGAGCAGTTCTTC

V: TRBV27
D: NA
length: 12
size: NA
J: TRBJ1-4
CDR3: CASRTKGEKLFF
DNA: TGTGCCAGCAGAACGAAGGGTGAAAAACTGTTTTTT

V: TRBV28
D: TRBD1
length: 14
size: NA
J: TRBJ2-1
CDR3: CASSRDREYNEQFF
DNA: TGTGCCAGCAGTCGGGACAGGGAATACAATGAGCAGTTCTTC

V: TRBV7-9
D: TRBD2
length: 17
size: NA
J: TRBJ2-2
CDR3: CASSSGLAGDYTGELFF
DNA: TGTGCCAGCAGCTCTGGACTAGCGGGTGATTACACCGGGGAGCTGTTTTTT

V: TRBV27
D: NA
length: 13
size: NA
J: TRBJ2-7
CDR3: CASSFGAGYEQYF
DNA: NA

V: TRBV19
D: NA
length: 14
size: once
J: TRBJ2-7
CDR3: CASSTSPGPYEQYF
DNA: TGTGCCAGTAGTACTAGCCCAGGTCCCTACGAGCAGTACTTC

V: TRBV27
D: NA
length: 14
size: NA
J: TRBJ2-7
CDR3: CASSTRGVSYEQYF
DNA: TGTGCCAGCAGTACTAGGGGGGTCTCCTACGAGCAGTACTTC

V: TRBV6-1
D: NA
length: 14
size: NA
J: TRBJ1-1
CDR3: CASSEVGLNTEAFF
DNA: TGTGCCAGCAGTGAAGTGGGCCTGAACACTGAAGCTTTCTTT

V: TRBV5-4
D: TRBD1
length: 13
size: NA
J: TRBJ1-1
CDR3: CASSYTGGTEAFF
DNA: TGTGCCAGCAGCTATACAGGGGGCACTGAAGCTTTCTTT

V: TRBV19
D: NA
length: 16
size: NA
J: TRBJ1-2
CDR3: CASSMKGVSSNYGYTF
DNA: TGTGCCAGTAGTATGAAGGGGGTATCGTCTAACTATGGCTACACCTTC